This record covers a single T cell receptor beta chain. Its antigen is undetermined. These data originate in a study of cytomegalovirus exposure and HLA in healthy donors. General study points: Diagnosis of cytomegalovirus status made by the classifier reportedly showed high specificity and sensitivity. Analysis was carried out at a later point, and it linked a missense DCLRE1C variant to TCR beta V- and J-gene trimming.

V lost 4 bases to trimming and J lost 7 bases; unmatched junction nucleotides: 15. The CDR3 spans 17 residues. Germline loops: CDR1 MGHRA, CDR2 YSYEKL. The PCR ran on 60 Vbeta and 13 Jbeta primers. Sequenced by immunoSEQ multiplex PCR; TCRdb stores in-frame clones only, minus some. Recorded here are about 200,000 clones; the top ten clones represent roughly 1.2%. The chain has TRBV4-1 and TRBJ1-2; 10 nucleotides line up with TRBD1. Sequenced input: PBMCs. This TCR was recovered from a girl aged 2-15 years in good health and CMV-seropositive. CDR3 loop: CASSLTTLDRGRRGYTF. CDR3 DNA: TGCGCCAGCAGCCTTACTACCCTAGACAGGGGGCGGCGTGGCTACACCTTC.